Presented here are 14 T cell receptor beta chains from one specimen sequenced in a study of patients and donors after allogeneic stem cell transplantation (dated by TCRdb to 2018 to 2020). The method behind the library was RT-PCR. The reads were generated on a NextSeq 550. TCRdb's own reprocessing of the public reads used fastp at Q25 and MiXCR and kept productive beta chains. Identical CDR3 proteins give one entry, which carries the most common genes and DNA. For this sample there are about 74,000 distinct CDR3 sequences; about 25% appear just once. Of the sample, around 27% is held by the ten largest clones. The sample comprised blood, either unsorted or a sorted T cell fraction (not recorded which). These receptors were collected from a human donor who was either an allogeneic HSCT recipient or a stem cell or donor lymphocyte infusion donor (not recorded which). It is not recorded whose cells these are; they may come from a transplant donor.

This clonotype was picked up a small number of times. This rearrangement joins TRBV4-3 to TRBJ2-1, with TRBD1 matching over 8 bases. V lost 0 bases and J lost 7; bases outside the gene matches: 11. The CDR3 contains 17 residues. The germline gives CDR1 LGHNA, CDR2 YSLEER. The CDR3 DNA is TGCGCCAGCAGCCAAGAAGCTTGGCAGGGGGCAGGTAATGAGCAGTTCTTC. This codes for CASSQEAWQGAGNEQFF.

This clonotype was counted only a few times. The CDR3: CASSLVQGIRTEAFF. The CDR3 DNA is TGTGCCAGCAGCTTAGTTCAGGGGATAAGGACTGAAGCTTTCTTT. The J gene is TRBJ1-1, the V gene TRBV7-2; the D gene is possibly TRBD1 (6 bases). Germline CDR1 reads SGHTA; CDR2 reads FQGNSA. CDR3 length equals 15 residues. V shed 1 base and J shed 5 bases, with 14 bases lying between them.

The chain recombines TRBV28 with TRBJ2-2; 10 nucleotides agree with TRBD2. This CDR3 contains 14 residues. Germline V CDR1 and CDR2: MDHEN, SYDVKM. With V trimmed by 7 bases and J by 5 bases, 4 bases remained unmatched. CDR3 bases: TGTGCCAGCAAGGTAGCGGGAGGAACCGGGGAGCTGTTTTTT. It encodes CASKVAGGTGELFF.

Only a few counts were recorded for this clonotype. This chain joins TRBV5-1 and TRBJ1-2; a possible D gene is TRBD1 (6 bases). The germline V and J ends were trimmed by 0 bases and 2 bases, with 11 bases remaining between them. Germline V CDR1 and CDR2: SGHRS, YFSETQ. There are 15 residues in the CDR3. CDR3 coding DNA: TGCGCCAGCAGCTTGGCCACAGGGCCCAACTATGGCTACACCTTC. Residues: CASSLATGPNYGYTF.

This clonotype was recorded a few times. The rearrangement uses TRBV19 and TRBJ1-1; tentatively, D is TRBD1 (6 bases). This CDR3 has 15 amino acids. Trimming removed 5 bases at V and 4 bases at J, with 17 bases between. CDR1 and CDR2 from the germline V gene are LNHDA and SQIVND (reference sequence). CDR3 amino acids: CASSGSDSLGTEAFF. The DNA for the CDR3 is TGTGCCAGTAGTGGGTCGGACAGTTTGGGCACTGAAGCTTTCTTT.

V is TRBV5-1 and J is TRBJ2-3; D gene ambiguous. From germline, CDR1 is SGHRS and CDR2 YFSETQ. There are 14 residues in the CDR3. The V end lost 0 bases, the J end lost 0 bases, and 5 bases lay between the germline ends. CDR3 bases: TGCGCCAGCAGCTTGGCTTTTAGCACAGATACGCAGTATTTT. It encodes CASSLAFSTDTQYF.

V is TRBV21-1 and J is TRBJ2-5; the listed D gene, TRBD1, was not tested against the DNA. TRBV21-1 counts as a pseudogene. The CDR3 spans 15 residues. The DNA for the CDR3 is TGTGCCAGCAGCAAAGCAGTCCGGGAACAAGAGACCCAGTACTTC. Protein product: CASSKAVREQETQYF.

The chain carries TRBV2 and TRBJ1-1; D possibly corresponds to TRBD1 (6 bases). Trimming pared 7 bases from V and 4 bases from J, leaving 13 bases between. In germline, CDR1 is SNHLY, CDR2 FYNNEI. CDR3 length equals 13 residues. The chain's CDR3 is CASTAGEGTEAFF. Here the CDR3 DNA reads TGTGCCAGCACAGCAGGGGAAGGCACTGAAGCTTTCTTT.

This clonotype has ten or more counts. The chain employs TRBV5-1 and TRBJ1-1; D is undetermined. The CDR3 loop spans 18 amino acids. Germline V CDR1 and CDR2: SGHRS, YFSETQ. V was shortened by 2 bases and J by 6 bases, with 26 bases between the two germline ends. The CDR3 DNA is TGCGCCAGCAGCTTAGTAACCGGGTTTCCGACACTCCCCGCTGAAGCTTTCTTT. This sequence encodes CASSLVTGFPTLPAEAFF. The complete variable domain, with remaining parts taken from reference TRBV5-1 and TRBJ1-1, reads KAGVTQTPRYLIKTRGQQVTLSCSPISGHRSVSWYQQTPGQGLQFLFEYFSETQRNKGNFPGRFSGRQFSNSRSEMNVSTLELGDSALYLCASSLVTGFPTLPAEAFFGQGTRLTVV.

The chain recombines TRBV20-1 with TRBJ2-7; TRBD1 matches 8 bases. The V segment lost 6 bases and the J segment 7 bases; nucleotides outside the gene matches: 5. CDR1 and CDR2 from the germline V gene are DFQATT and SNEGSKA (reference sequence). There are 11 residues in the CDR3. CDR3 nucleotide sequence: TGCAGTGCGGGACAGGTAGAAGAGCAGTACTTC. Amino acid sequence: CSAGQVEEQYF.

This clonotype showed up just a few times. This chain connects TRBV2 to TRBJ1-6; no definite D call. Per the germline V gene, CDR1 is SNHLY and CDR2 is FYNNEI. CDR3 length: 17 amino acids. V lost 6 bases, J lost 5 bases, and 20 bases lay in between. The CDR3 DNA reads as TGTGCCAGCAGCCGTCGATTAAGTCCTCAGCATAATTCACCCCTCCACTTT. Translating gives CASSRRLSPQHNSPLHF.

CDR3 protein: CASSLGTTGGEGYTF. CDR3 in DNA: TGTGCCAGCAGTTTAGGGACGACAGGGGGCGAAGGCTACACCTTC. This chain joins TRBV12-3 or TRBV12-4 and TRBJ1-2; 10 bases agree with TRBD1. Trimming took 1 base from V and 8 from J; bases not matched to a gene: 7. CDR3 length: 15 residues.

This clonotype was seen only a few times. This chain uses TRBV5-1 with TRBJ2-6; D remains unclear. The germline CDR1 and CDR2 sequences are SGHRS and YFSETQ. V was shortened by 1 base and J by 3 bases, with 11 bases between the two germline ends. The CDR3 loop spans 16 amino acids. For the CDR3, the DNA is TGCGCCAGCAGCTTGCAGAGCACTTATGGGGCCAACGTCCTGACTTTC. Translation: CASSLQSTYGANVLTF.

V usage is TRBV12-3 or TRBV12-4 and J usage is TRBJ2-5; D is undetermined. V was pared by 2 bases and J by 4 bases, with 8 bases between. The CDR3 covers 13 residues. This chain's CDR3 is CASSLTFPETQYF. The DNA for the CDR3 is TGTGCCAGCAGTTTAACATTCCCAGAGACCCAGTACTTC.